This T cell receptor beta chain was retrieved from a study of blood T cells in healthy people across ages. This clonotype was recorded many times. Through a sample-barcoded 5' primer and a J-beta primer mix, a second PCR was run for about 7 to 12 cycles. TCRdb processed the 5' RACE reads anew with MiXCR; each CDR3 protein has one entry. The repertoire holds approximately 800,000 distinct CDR3 sequences, with 20% to 25% as singletons. Trimming took off 6 bases at V and 7 bases at J, with 13 bases between the two ends. The CDR3 extends over 12 amino acids. Germline V gene lookup returns CDR1 SGHTA and CDR2 FQGNSA. The data were also submitted as part of a second study, on T cells of mothers and their children. From that second work: Material was donated by three healthy Caucasian mothers and their six children. Per mother, over 8.5 million TCR beta CDR3 reads were obtained; per child, around 2.8 million. Slightly, though not significantly, more overlap was seen in related than in unrelated mother-child pairs.

The V and J genes are TRBV7-2 and TRBJ2-7; D is perhaps TRBD2 (6 bases). This TCR was sampled from a boy aged 5-17 years in good health. The sample taken for sequencing was blood. As DNA, the CDR3 is TGTGCCAGCAGTTTGGACCGGGGGGAGCAGTACTTC. It specifies CASSLDRGEQYF.